Below are 14 T cell receptor beta chains sequenced from a single sample in a study of shared clonotypes between healthy human individuals (dated by TCRdb to 2018 to 2020). CD8 naive samples consisted of CD45RO-negative cells that were positively selected for CCR7, yielding a CD45RA+CCR7+ population without TemRA cells. The library was prepared using the immunoSEQ multiplex PCR assay. The clones in this table, taken by TCRdb from immuneACCESS, are in-frame only. Not every clone is retained; where verified, under half of the shortfall comes from an unresolved V gene, and the cause of the rest is unknown. This sample holds about 600,000 clones; about 98% were observed only once. The ten largest clones represent less than 0.35% of the sample. Sequences were obtained from naive CD8+ T cells sorted from blood. Per the publication, the cell subset or site label means: CD45RA+CCR7+. Receptors were obtained from a man between 25 and 39 years old in good health.

The V gene is TRBV6-4, the J gene TRBJ2-7; a possible D gene is TRBD2 (5 bases). Trimming left V 7 bases short and J 0 bases short, with 16 bases between. The CDR3 contains 15 residues. Germline lookup yields CDR1 MRHNA and CDR2 SNTAGT. The CDR3 spells CASTNLRGDSYEQYF. CDR3 nucleotide sequence: TGTGCCAGCACCAACCTCCGGGGTGACTCCTACGAGCAGTACTTC.

This rearrangement joins TRBV6-5 to TRBJ2-1; D is uncertain. CDR3 length equals 13 residues. The V and J ends lost 6 bases and 7 bases respectively, with 13 bases between them. Germline V CDR1 and CDR2: MNHEY, SVGAGI. The CDR3 DNA is TGTGCCAGCAGCCAAACCCAAGCAAATGAGCAGTTCTTC. This gives the protein CASSQTQANEQFF.

The chain links TRBV7-2 to TRBJ2-5; TRBD2 matches 10 bases. Germline CDR1 is SGHTA and CDR2 is FQGNSA. This CDR3 comprises 14 residues. V was pared by 4 bases and J by 3 bases, with 2 bases of the junction left unmatched. CDR3 DNA sequence: TGTGCCAGCAGCTCCCTAGCGGGAGAAGAGACCCAGTACTTC. It specifies CASSSLAGEETQYF.

The genes are TRBV13 and TRBJ1-2; 7 nucleotides line up with TRBD1. CDR1 is PRHDT and CDR2 is FYEKMQ in the germline V gene (reference sequence). V trimming: 4 bases; J trimming: 8 bases; junction bases outside the gene matches: 16. This CDR3 has 16 residues. The CDR3 region has the DNA TGTGCCAGCAGCTCGGCCCCGGGACAGATTCTCGGGGGCTACACCTTC. Its protein is CASSSAPGQILGGYTF.

DNA of the CDR3: TGTGCCAGCAGCGCCTCGGGAACCCACAATGAGCAGTTCTTC. This gives the protein CASSASGTHNEQFF. The gene calls are TRBV9 and TRBJ2-1; D is perhaps TRBD2 (5 bases). CDR1 SGDLS and CDR2 YYNGEE come from the germline V gene. The V and J ends lost 3 bases and 5 bases respectively, with 12 bases between them. The CDR3 loop spans 14 amino acids.

This chain links TRBV7-8 with TRBJ2-2; 9 bases are a match to TRBD2. After removal of 3 bases from V and 7 bases from J, the junction contained 6 bases not matched to a gene. The germline V gene encodes CDR1 SGHVS and CDR2 FQNEAQ. The CDR3 is 15 amino acids. CDR3 nucleotide sequence: TGTGCCAGCAGCTTCAGTAGCGGGAGTCGCGGGGAGCTGTTTTTT. Translation: CASSFSSGSRGELFF.

In the case of this clone: Other nucleotide sequences from this sample produce the same CDR3. The rearrangement joins TRBV11-2 to TRBJ2-7; no reliable D call. With 3 bases removed from V and 2 bases from J, the gap between germline ends came to 8 bases. The CDR3 spans 13 residues. In germline, CDR1 is SGHAT, CDR2 FQNNGV. CDR3 DNA sequence: TGTGCCAGCAGCTTGGGCAGGCCCTACGAGCAGTACTTC. This codes for CASSLGRPYEQYF.

J is TRBJ1-1 and V is TRBV5-1; TRBD1 is a possible D gene (5 bases). The V end was cut by 1 base, the J end by 1 base, with 20 bases between. Germline V gene lookup returns CDR1 SGHRS and CDR2 YFSETQ. The CDR3 loop spans 18 amino acids. CDR3 DNA: TGCGCCAGCAGCTTGTGGCAGGACCATAGGGGACCGAACACTGAAGCTTTCTTT. Amino acid sequence: CASSLWQDHRGPNTEAFF.

The V and J genes are TRBV6-5 and TRBJ2-7; D ambiguous. V shed 7 bases and J shed 4 bases, with 11 bases lying between them. The germline V gene encodes CDR1 MNHEY and CDR2 SVGAGI. The CDR3 is made up of 12 amino acids. CDR3 sequence (DNA): TGTGCCAGCACCGTACCCCGGTACGAGCAGTACTTC. Protein sequence: CASTVPRYEQYF.

V and J are TRBV29-1 and TRBJ1-1; D is perhaps TRBD1 (5 bases). Per the germline V gene, CDR1 is SQVTM and CDR2 is ANQGSEA. Deletions cut 8 bases from V and 6 bases from J, with 22 bases between. The CDR3 is 14 residues long. CDR3 protein: CSFLSPGLISEAFF. In nucleotides, the CDR3 is TGCAGCTTCTTGAGTCCAGGGCTTATCTCTGAAGCTTTCTTT.

The chain uses TRBV9 and TRBJ2-1, with 7 bases fitting TRBD2. The ends lost 0 bases at V and 0 bases at J; junction bases unmatched: 6. CDR3 length: 17 residues. Germline V gene lookup returns CDR1 SGDLS and CDR2 YYNGEE. CDR3 amino acids: CASSVGQRGSSYNEQFF. Here the CDR3 DNA reads TGTGCCAGCAGCGTAGGTCAGCGGGGTAGCTCCTACAATGAGCAGTTCTTC.

This chain joins TRBV29-1 and TRBJ2-7; TRBD2 agrees at 7 bases. This CDR3 has 11 amino acids. Germline CDR1 is SQVTM and CDR2 is ANQGSEA. V was clipped by 1 base and J by 6 bases; unmatched bases: 0. In DNA, the CDR3 is TGCAGCGTTGAAGGCGGGGGCGAGCAGTACTTC. Protein product: CSVEGGGEQYF.

This clone was seen a few times. The V call is TRBV7-3, the J call TRBJ1-1; D perhaps matches TRBD1 (6 bases). The CDR3 has 12 amino acids. V dropped 4 bases and J dropped 6 bases, with 9 bases sitting between them. The V gene's germline CDR1 is SGHTA and CDR2 FQGTGA. The CDR3, as DNA: TGTGCCAGCAGCTCACAGGGCTCTGAAGCTTTCTTT. It encodes CASSSQGSEAFF.

This clone was detected only once. This chain joins TRBV25-1 and TRBJ2-3; possibly TRBD2 for D (6 bases). V was shortened by 1 base and J by 2 bases, with 19 bases between the two germline ends. Germline-derived CDR1 and CDR2 are MGHDK and SYGVNS. This CDR3 has 18 amino acids. The CDR3 here is CASSELSGRELVTDTQYF. In DNA, the CDR3 is TGTGCCAGCAGTGAATTAAGCGGACGGGAGCTCGTCACAGATACGCAGTATTTT.